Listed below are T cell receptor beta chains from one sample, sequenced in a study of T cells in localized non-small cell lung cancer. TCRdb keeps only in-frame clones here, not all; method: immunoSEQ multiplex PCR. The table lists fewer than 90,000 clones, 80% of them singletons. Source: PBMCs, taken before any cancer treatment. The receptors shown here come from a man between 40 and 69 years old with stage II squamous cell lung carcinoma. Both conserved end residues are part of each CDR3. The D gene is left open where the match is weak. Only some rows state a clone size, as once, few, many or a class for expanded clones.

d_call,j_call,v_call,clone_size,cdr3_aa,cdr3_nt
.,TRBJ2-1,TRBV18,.,CASSPLAGALYNEQFF,TGTGCCAGCTCACCACTGGCGGGGGCCCTTTACAATGAGCAGTTCTTC
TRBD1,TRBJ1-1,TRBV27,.,CASIPAQGARAFF,TGTGCCAGCATTCCAGCGCAGGGGGCGAGAGCTTTCTTT
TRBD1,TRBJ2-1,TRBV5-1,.,CASSLGGQTHNEQFF,TGCGCCAGCAGCTTGGGGGGACAGACTCACAATGAGCAGTTCTTC
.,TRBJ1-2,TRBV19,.,CASSPGFNYGYTF,TGTGCCAGTAGTCCGGGATTTAACTATGGCTACACCTTC
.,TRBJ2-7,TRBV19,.,CASSIEKNRRYEQYF,TGTGCCAGTAGTATAGAGAAGAACAGGCGGTACGAGCAGTACTTC
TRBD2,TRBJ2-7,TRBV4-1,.,CASSQTPGLAYEQYF,TGCGCCAGCAGCCAGACGCCGGGACTAGCCTACGAGCAGTACTTC
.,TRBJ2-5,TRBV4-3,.,CASSQEPGGGTQYF,TGCGCCAGCAGCCAAGAACCGGGCGGTGGCACCCAGTACTTC
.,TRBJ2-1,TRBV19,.,CASRLDSYNEQFF,TGTGCCAGTAGACTGGACAGTTACAATGAGCAGTTCTTC
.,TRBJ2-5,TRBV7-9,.,CASSLGWGGETQYF,TGTGCCAGCAGCTTAGGTTGGGGTGGAGAGACCCAGTACTTC
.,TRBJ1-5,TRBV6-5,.,CASSYAWGNQPQHF,TGTGCCAGCAGTTACGCTTGGGGTAATCAGCCCCAGCATTTT
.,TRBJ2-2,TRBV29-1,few,CSVEGERTGELFF,TGCAGCGTTGAAGGGGAGAGGACCGGGGAGCTGTTTTTT
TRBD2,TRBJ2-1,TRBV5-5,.,CASSPTGTRNNEQFF,TGTGCCAGCAGCCCAACCGGGACTAGGAACAATGAGCAGTTCTTC
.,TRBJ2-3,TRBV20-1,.,CSAPLRDTQYF,TGCAGTGCCCCCTTGAGGGATACGCAGTATTTT
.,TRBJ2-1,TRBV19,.,CASSEIGPYNEQFF,TGTGCCAGTAGTGAAATAGGGCCCTACAATGAGCAGTTCTTC
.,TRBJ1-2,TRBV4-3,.,CASSQDWTQGYGYTF,TGCGCCAGCAGCCAAGATTGGACACAGGGCTATGGCTACACCTTC
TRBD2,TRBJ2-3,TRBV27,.,CASSLLSGSTDTQYF,TGTGCCAGTAGCTTGCTTAGCGGGAGCACAGATACGCAGTATTTT
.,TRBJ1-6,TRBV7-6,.,CASSYRTGNSPLHF,TGTGCCAGCAGCTACAGGACGGGGAATTCACCCCTCCACTTT